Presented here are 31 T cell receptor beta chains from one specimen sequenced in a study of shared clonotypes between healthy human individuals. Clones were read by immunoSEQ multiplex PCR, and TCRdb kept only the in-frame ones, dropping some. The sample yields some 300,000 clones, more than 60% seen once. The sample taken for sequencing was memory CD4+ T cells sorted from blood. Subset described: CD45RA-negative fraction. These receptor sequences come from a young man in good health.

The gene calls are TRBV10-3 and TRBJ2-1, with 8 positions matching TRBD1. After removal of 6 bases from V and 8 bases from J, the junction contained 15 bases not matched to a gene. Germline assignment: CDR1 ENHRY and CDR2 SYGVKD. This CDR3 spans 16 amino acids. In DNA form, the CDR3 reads TGTGCCATCAGGAGCCGAGGACAGGGTTTTGTTGATGAGCAGTTCTTC. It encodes CAIRSRGQGFVDEQFF.

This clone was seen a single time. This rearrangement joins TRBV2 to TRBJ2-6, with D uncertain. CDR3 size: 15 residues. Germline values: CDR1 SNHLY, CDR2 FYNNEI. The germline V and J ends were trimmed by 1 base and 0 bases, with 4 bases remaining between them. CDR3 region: CASSEGGSGANVLTF. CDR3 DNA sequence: TGTGCCAGCAGTGAAGGGGGCTCTGGGGCCAACGTCCTGACTTTC.

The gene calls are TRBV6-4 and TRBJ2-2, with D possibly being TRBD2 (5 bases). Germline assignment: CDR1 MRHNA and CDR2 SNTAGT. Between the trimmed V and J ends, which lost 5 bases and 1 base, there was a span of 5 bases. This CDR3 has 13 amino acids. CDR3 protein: CASSSGNTGELFF. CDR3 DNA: TGTGCCAGCAGTAGCGGGAACACCGGGGAGCTGTTTTTT.

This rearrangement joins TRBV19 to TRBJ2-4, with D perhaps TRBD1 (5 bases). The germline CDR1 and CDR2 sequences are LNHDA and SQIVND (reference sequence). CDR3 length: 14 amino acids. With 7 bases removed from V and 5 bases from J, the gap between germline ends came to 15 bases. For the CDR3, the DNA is TGTGCCAGTAAGGACGCAGGGCTTGAAAACATTCAGTACTTC. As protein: CASKDAGLENIQYF.

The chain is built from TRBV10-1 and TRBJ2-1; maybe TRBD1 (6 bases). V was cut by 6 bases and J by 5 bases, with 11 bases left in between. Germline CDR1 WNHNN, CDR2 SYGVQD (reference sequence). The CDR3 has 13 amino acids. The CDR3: CASRDSGDNEQFF. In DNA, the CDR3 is TGCGCCAGCAGGGACAGTGGGGACAATGAGCAGTTCTTC.

The CDR3 nucleotides read TGCGCCAGCAGCCCACGGGCCTCGCGGGATGATACGCAGTATTTT. This encodes CASSPRASRDDTQYF. The chain is built from TRBV5-1 and TRBJ2-3, with D tentatively TRBD2 (6 bases). The V end lost 4 bases, the J end lost 6 bases, and 18 bases lay between the germline ends. From germline, CDR1 is SGHRS and CDR2 YFSETQ. This CDR3 has 15 amino acids.

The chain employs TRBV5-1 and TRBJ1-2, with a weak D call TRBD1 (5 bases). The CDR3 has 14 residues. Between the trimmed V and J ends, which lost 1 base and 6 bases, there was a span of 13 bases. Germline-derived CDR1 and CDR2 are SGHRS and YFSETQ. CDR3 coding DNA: TGCGCCAGCAGCTTGTCCCCGGGGGTCGATGGCTACACCTTC. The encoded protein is CASSLSPGVDGYTF.

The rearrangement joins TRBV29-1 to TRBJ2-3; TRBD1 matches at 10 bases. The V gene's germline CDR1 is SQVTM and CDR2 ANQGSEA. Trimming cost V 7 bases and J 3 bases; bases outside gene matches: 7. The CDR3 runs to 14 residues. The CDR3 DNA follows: TGCAGCGCTCGACAGGGGGCGAATACAGATACGCAGTATTTT. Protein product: CSARQGANTDTQYF.

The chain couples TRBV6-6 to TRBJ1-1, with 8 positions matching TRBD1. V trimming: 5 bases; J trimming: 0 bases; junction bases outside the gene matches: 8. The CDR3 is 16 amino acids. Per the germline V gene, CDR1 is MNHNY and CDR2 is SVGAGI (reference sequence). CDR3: CASSPVTGAMNTEAFF. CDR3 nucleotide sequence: TGTGCCAGCAGTCCGGTGACAGGGGCAATGAACACTGAAGCTTTCTTT.

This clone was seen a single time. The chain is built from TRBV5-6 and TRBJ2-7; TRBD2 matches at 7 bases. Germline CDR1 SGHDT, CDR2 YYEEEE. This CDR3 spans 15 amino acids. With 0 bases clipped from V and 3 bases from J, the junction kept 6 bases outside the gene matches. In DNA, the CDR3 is TGTGCCAGCAGCTTGGACGCGGGAGTTAACTACGAGCAGTACTTC. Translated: CASSLDAGVNYEQYF.

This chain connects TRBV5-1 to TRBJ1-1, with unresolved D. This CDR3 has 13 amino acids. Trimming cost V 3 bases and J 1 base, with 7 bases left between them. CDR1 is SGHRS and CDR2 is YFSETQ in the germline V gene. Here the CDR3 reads CASSSDPNTEAFF. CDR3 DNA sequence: TGCGCCAGCAGCTCTGACCCGAACACTGAAGCTTTCTTT.

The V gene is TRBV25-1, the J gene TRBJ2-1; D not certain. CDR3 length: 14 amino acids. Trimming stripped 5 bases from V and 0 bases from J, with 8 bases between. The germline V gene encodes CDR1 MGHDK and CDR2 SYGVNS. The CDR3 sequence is CASSPDRSYNEQFF. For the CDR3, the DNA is TGTGCCAGCAGTCCAGACCGCTCCTACAATGAGCAGTTCTTC.

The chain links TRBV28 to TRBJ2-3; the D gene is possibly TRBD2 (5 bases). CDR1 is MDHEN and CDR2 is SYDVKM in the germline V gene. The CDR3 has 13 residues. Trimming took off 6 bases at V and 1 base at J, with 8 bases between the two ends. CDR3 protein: CASRGSGTDTQYF. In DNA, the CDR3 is TGTGCCAGCAGAGGTAGCGGCACAGATACGCAGTATTTT.

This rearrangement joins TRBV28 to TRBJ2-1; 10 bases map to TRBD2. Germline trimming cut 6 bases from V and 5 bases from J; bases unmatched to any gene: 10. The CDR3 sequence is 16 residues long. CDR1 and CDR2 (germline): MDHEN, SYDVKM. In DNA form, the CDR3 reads TGTGCCAGCAGCATCATCGGACTAGCGGACAACAATGAGCAGTTCTTC. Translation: CASSIIGLADNNEQFF. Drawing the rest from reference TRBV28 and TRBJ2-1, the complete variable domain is DVKVTQSSRYLVKRTGEKVFLECVQDMDHENMFWYRQDPGLGLRLIYFSYDVKMKEKGDIPEGYSVSREKKERFSLILESASTNQTSMYLCASSIIGLADNNEQFFGPGTRLTVL.

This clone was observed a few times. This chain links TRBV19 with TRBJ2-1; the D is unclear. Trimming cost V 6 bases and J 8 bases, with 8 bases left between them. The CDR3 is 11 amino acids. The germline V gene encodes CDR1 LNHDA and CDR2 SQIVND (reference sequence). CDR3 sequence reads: CASRGWYEQFF. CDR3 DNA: TGTGCCAGTAGAGGGTGGTATGAGCAGTTCTTC.

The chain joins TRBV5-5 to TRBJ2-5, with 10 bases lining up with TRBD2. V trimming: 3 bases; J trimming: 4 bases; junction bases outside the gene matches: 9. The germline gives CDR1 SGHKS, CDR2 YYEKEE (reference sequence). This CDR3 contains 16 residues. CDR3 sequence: CASSWGAGGKGETQYF. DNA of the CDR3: TGTGCCAGCAGCTGGGGAGCGGGAGGGAAGGGAGAGACCCAGTACTTC.

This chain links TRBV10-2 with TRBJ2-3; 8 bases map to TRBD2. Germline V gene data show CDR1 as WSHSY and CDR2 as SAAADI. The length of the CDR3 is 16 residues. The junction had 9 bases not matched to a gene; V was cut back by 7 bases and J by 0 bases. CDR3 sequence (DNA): TGCGCCAGCACCTTTCGGGGGGGGCCTAGCACAGATACGCAGTATTTT. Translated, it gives CASTFRGGPSTDTQYF.

For the CDR3, the DNA is TGTGCCAGCCTTAAGCATCCCCATACAAGGACCCTTTATCAGCCCCAGCATTTT. Amino acid sequence: CASLKHPHTRTLYQPQHF. The rearrangement links TRBV28 to TRBJ1-5; D unclear. Trimming took off 8 bases at V and 5 bases at J, with 28 bases between the two ends. Germline CDR1 is MDHEN and CDR2 is SYDVKM. CDR3 length: 18 amino acids.

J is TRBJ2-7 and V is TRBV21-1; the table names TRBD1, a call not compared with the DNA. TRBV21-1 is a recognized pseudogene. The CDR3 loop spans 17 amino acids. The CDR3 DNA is TGTGCCAGCAGTCCCACCGGGACAGGGGGTTGCGAGGACGAGCAGTACTTC. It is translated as CASSPTGTGGCEDEQYF.

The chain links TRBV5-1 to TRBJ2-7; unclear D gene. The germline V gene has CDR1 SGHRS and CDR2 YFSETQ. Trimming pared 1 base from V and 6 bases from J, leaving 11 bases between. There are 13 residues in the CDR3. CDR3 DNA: TGCGCCAGCAGCTTGCAGGAATACGGCGAGCAGTACTTC. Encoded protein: CASSLQEYGEQYF.

The CDR3 DNA sequence: TGTGCCAGCAGTTTAAGTTTGCGCCTTAGCTCCTACGAGCAGTACTTC. Protein: CASSLSLRLSSYEQYF. The chain combines TRBV28 with TRBJ2-7, with D unresolved. The CDR3 spans 16 residues. From germline, CDR1 is MDHEN and CDR2 SYDVKM. With 2 bases removed from V and 0 bases from J, the gap between germline ends came to 14 bases.

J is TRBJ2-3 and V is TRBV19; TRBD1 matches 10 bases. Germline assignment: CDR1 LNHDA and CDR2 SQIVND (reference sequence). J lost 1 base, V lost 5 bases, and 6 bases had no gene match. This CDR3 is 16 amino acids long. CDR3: CASSLGQGLGTDTQYF. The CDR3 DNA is TGTGCCAGTAGTCTGGGACAGGGGCTTGGCACAGATACGCAGTATTTT.

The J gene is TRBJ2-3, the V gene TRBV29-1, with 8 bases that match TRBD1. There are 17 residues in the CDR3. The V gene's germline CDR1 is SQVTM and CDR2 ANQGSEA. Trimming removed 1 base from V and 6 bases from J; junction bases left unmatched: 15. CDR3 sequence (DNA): TGCAGCGTTGAAGGGGGGTCAGGGGGCGTTTTTTTGGATACGCAGTATTTT. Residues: CSVEGGSGGVFLDTQYF.

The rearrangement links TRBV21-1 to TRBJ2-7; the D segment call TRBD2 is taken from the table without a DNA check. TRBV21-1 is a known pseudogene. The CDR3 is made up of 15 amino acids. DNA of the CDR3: TGTGCCAGCAGCAAACCAAGCGGGAGGGTGTACGAGCAGTACTTC. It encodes CASSKPSGRVYEQYF.

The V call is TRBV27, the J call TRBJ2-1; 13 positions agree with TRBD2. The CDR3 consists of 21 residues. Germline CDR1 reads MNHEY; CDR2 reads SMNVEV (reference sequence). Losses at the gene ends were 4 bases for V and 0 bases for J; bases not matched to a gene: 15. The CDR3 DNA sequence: TGTGCCAGCAGTTCGTTATTGCGGCTGACTAGCGGGAGGAGCTCCTACAATGAGCAGTTCTTC. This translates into CASSSLLRLTSGRSSYNEQFF.

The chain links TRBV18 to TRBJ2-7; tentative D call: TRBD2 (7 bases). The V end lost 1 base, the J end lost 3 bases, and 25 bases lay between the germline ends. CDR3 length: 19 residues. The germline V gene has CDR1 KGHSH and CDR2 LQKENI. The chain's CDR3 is CASSPLGGQGIPPFYEQYF. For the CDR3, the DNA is TGTGCCAGCTCACCACTCGGGGGGCAGGGGATTCCCCCTTTCTACGAGCAGTACTTC.

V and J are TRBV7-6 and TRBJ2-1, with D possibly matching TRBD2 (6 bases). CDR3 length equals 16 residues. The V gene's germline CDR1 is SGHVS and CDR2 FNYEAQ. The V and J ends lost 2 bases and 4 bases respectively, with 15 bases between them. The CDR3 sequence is CASSLRSGVGYNEQFF. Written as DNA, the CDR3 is TGTGCCAGCAGCTTACGGTCGGGAGTGGGTTACAATGAGCAGTTCTTC.

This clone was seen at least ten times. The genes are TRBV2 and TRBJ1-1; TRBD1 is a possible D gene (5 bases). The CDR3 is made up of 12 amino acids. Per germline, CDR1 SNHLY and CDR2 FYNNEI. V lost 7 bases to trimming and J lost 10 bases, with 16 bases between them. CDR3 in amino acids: CASNDGTNRAFF. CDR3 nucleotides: TGTGCCAGCAACGACGGGACGAATCGAGCTTTCTTT.

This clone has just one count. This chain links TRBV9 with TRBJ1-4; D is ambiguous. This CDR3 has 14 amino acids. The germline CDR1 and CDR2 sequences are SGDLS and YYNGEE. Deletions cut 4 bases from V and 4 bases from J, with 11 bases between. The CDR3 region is CASSLSGDNEKLFF. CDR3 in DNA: TGTGCCAGCAGCCTAAGTGGAGATAATGAAAAACTGTTTTTT.

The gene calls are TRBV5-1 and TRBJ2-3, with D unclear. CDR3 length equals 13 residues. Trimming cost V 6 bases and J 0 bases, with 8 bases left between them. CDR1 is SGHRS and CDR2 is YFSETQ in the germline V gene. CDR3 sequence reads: CASTTGSTDTQYF. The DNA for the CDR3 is TGCGCCAGCACGACCGGGAGCACAGATACGCAGTATTTT. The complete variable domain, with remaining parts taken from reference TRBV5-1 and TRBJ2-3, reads KAGVTQTPRYLIKTRGQQVTLSCSPISGHRSVSWYQQTPGQGLQFLFEYFSETQRNKGNFPGRFSGRQFSNSRSEMNVSTLELGDSALYLCASTTGSTDTQYFGPGTRLTVL.

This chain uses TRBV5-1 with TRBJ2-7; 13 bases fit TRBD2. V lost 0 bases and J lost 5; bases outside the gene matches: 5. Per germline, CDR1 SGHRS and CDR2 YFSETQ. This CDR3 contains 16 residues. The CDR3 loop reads CASSLAIGLAGDEQYF. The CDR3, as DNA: TGCGCCAGCAGCTTGGCGATCGGACTAGCGGGAGACGAGCAGTACTTC.